One and the same sample provided the 9 T cell receptor beta chains below, sequenced in a study of shared clonotypes between healthy human individuals. Profiling relied on immunoSEQ multiplex PCR, and the TCRdb table lists in-frame clones only, not all of them. The sample records 650,000 to 800,000 clones, over 55% being singletons. Input material: memory CD4+ T cells sorted from blood. Subset: CD45RA-negative fraction. Receptors were obtained from a woman aged 25 to 39 in good health.

The chain links TRBV7-8 to TRBJ1-1; TRBD1 aligns across 7 bases. With 1 base clipped from V and 8 bases from J, the junction kept 4 bases outside the gene matches. Looked up from germline, CDR1 is SGHVS and CDR2 is FQNEAQ. CDR3 length: 13 amino acids. The CDR3 bases are TGTGCCAGCAGCTTAGAACGGGACAGCGAAGCTTTCTTT. It encodes CASSLERDSEAFF.

This chain links TRBV19 with TRBJ2-1; D call uncertain. The germline gives CDR1 LNHDA, CDR2 SQIVND (reference sequence). With 4 bases removed from V and 3 bases from J, the gap between germline ends came to 13 bases. This CDR3 contains 15 residues. The CDR3 sequence: CASSRPDDNYNEQFF. For the CDR3, the DNA is TGTGCCAGTAGTAGGCCCGATGACAACTACAATGAGCAGTTCTTC.

This chain uses TRBV28 with TRBJ2-1, with a tentative D call TRBD2 (5 bases). Germline V gene lookup returns CDR1 MDHEN and CDR2 SYDVKM. The CDR3 is made up of 15 amino acids. V was clipped by 5 bases and J by 2 bases, with 13 bases between them. CDR3 sequence: CASSLIKGAYNEQFF. The CDR3 bases are TGTGCCAGCAGTCTCATAAAGGGAGCCTACAATGAGCAGTTCTTC.

The chain couples TRBV28 to TRBJ1-5; D might be TRBD1 (6 bases). Germline V CDR1 and CDR2: MDHEN, SYDVKM. This CDR3 contains 15 residues. V was trimmed by 6 bases and J by 2 bases, leaving 14 bases between them. CDR3 sequence reads: CASRIMSGGNQPQHF. CDR3 DNA: TGTGCCAGCAGAATAATGTCAGGGGGCAATCAGCCCCAGCATTTT.

The chain couples TRBV9 to TRBJ1-3; 8 bases line up with TRBD1. Trimming cost V 4 bases and J 4 bases; bases outside gene matches: 7. CDR3 length: 15 residues. Germline V CDR1 and CDR2: SGDLS, YYNGEE. The CDR3 nucleotides are TGTGCCAGCAGCCTGGGACAGGCGGCCGGAAACACCATATATTTT. Amino acid sequence: CASSLGQAAGNTIYF.

This chain uses TRBV7-3 with TRBJ2-5, with D possibly TRBD2 on 5 matching bases. The CDR3 totals 15 residues. With 5 bases removed from V and 5 bases from J, the gap between germline ends came to 18 bases. Germline V gene sequence: CDR1 SGHTA, CDR2 FQGTGA. In DNA form, the CDR3 reads TGTGCCAGCAGCGCCAAGGCTCTGAGAGGGGAGACCCAGTACTTC. This sequence encodes CASSAKALRGETQYF.

This chain joins TRBV5-1 and TRBJ1-4; TRBD1 matches 7 bases. The CDR3 runs 14 residues. Trimming removed 4 bases from V and 6 bases from J; junction bases left unmatched: 6. Germline CDR1 SGHRS, CDR2 YFSETQ. DNA of the CDR3: TGCGCCAGCAGCCCCGGGACAGCCGATGAAAAACTGTTTTTT. This translates into CASSPGTADEKLFF.

The gene calls are TRBV7-9 and TRBJ2-7, with a possible D match to TRBD2 (6 bases). Trimming removed 5 bases from V and 0 bases from J, with 11 bases in between. Per germline, CDR1 SEHNR and CDR2 FQNEAQ (reference sequence). The CDR3 covers 14 residues. This CDR3 reads CASSGGEVSYEQYF. CDR3 DNA: TGTGCCAGCAGCGGTGGGGAGGTCTCCTACGAGCAGTACTTC.

The sample holds a few counts of this clone. The CDR3 DNA reads TGTGCCAGTACCCCAACGGACAGGGTGGTTCAGCCCCAGCATTTT. It is translated as CASTPTDRVVQPQHF. The gene calls are TRBV19 and TRBJ1-5, with 8 nucleotides matching TRBD1. This CDR3 has 15 amino acids. J lost 6 bases, V lost 7 bases, and 11 bases had no gene match. Germline lookup yields CDR1 LNHDA and CDR2 SQIVND (reference sequence).